One and the same sample provided the 5 T cell receptor beta chains below, sequenced in a study of shared clonotypes between healthy human individuals. The method was immunoSEQ multiplex PCR; TCRdb's version includes in-frame clones alone and lacks a portion of them. The sample has some 660,000 clones, around 73% seen once. The sequenced sample consisted of memory CD4+ T cells sorted from blood. Specified subset: CD45RA-negative fraction. These receptors all come from a woman in her thirties in good health.

The V and J genes are TRBV2 and TRBJ1-1, with D possibly being TRBD1 (6 bases). Per germline, CDR1 SNHLY and CDR2 FYNNEI. This CDR3 has 14 residues. With 2 bases removed from V and 4 bases from J, the gap between germline ends came to 11 bases. CDR3 residues: CASSEFTGFTEAFF. The CDR3 region has the DNA TGTGCCAGCAGTGAATTTACAGGGTTCACTGAAGCTTTCTTT.

The chain joins TRBV7-7 to TRBJ2-2, with unresolved D. This CDR3 spans 13 amino acids. V was shortened by 5 bases and J by 5 bases, with 9 bases between the two germline ends. CDR1 is SSHAT and CDR2 is FNYEAQ in the germline V gene (reference sequence). CDR3 sequence (DNA): TGTGCCAGCAGCCGAGATCCTACCGGGGAGCTGTTTTTT. It yields the protein CASSRDPTGELFF.

This clone was seen a single time. The chain uses TRBV6-7 and TRBJ2-4, with TRBD2 matching over 8 bases. TRBV6-7 is treated as an ORF (open reading frame) with a function not yet certain. V was pared by 7 bases and J by 1 base, with 21 bases of the junction left unmatched. The CDR3 has 20 amino acids. The CDR3 nucleotides are TGTGCCAGCACCTCCCGGGAGGGATTGGTGGTCCCTAGGGCCAAAAACATTCAGTACTTC. This translates into CASTSREGLVVPRAKNIQYF.

The chain carries TRBV13 and TRBJ2-5, with 13 bases that match TRBD2. Trimming cost V 5 bases and J 5 bases; bases outside gene matches: 11. Per germline, CDR1 PRHDT and CDR2 FYEKMQ (reference sequence). CDR3 length equals 17 residues. Here the CDR3 reads CASSLRLAGGWGETQYF. The CDR3 nucleotides are TGTGCCAGCAGCCTAAGACTAGCGGGAGGTTGGGGGGAGACCCAGTACTTC. Full variable domain (rest looked up from reference TRBV13 and TRBJ2-5): AAGVIQSPRHLIKEKRETATLKCYPIPRHDTVYWYQQGPGQDPQFLISFYEKMQSDKGSIPDRFSAQQFSDYHSELNMSSLELGDSALYFCASSLRLAGGWGETQYFGPGTRLLVL.

Only a few counts were recorded for this clone. Here the CDR3 reads CASSLAGKPQHF. The CDR3 bases are TGTGCCAGCAGTTTAGCCGGTAAGCCCCAGCATTTT. The rearrangement links TRBV28 to TRBJ1-5; the D is unclear. The CDR3 totals 12 residues. CDR1 MDHEN and CDR2 SYDVKM come from the germline V gene. V lost 2 bases and J lost 8, with 7 bases in between.